The 3 T cell receptor beta chains in this list originate from one sample, sequenced in a study of CD4 T cells in relation to SARS-CoV-2 and coronaviruses. The antigens of these receptors remain unknown. Before the COVID-19 pandemic, during about 2010-2018, CD4+ T cells were taken from unexposed donors. CD4+ T cells were isolated from the cells after around 11 days of culture. Assay used: immunoSEQ multiplex PCR; TCRdb lists only in-frame clones, some missing. The repertoire holds about 26,000 clones, with approximately 73% as singletons. Sequenced input: CD4+ T cells from PBMCs, cultured in vitro. These TCRs come from a human donor in good health.

This chain links TRBV18 with TRBJ2-3; 7 nucleotides align to TRBD1. CDR1 is KGHSH and CDR2 is LQKENI in the germline V gene. V gave up 3 bases and J gave up 5 bases; unmatched junction bases: 8. The CDR3 length is 15 residues. CDR3 residues: CASSPKTGFEDTQYF. The CDR3 DNA reads as TGTGCCAGCTCACCGAAGACAGGGTTTGAAGATACGCAGTATTTT.

This CDR3 reads CASSIRGQGPPLHF. CDR3 nucleotides: TGTGCCAGTAGTATTAGGGGACAGGGCCCACCCCTCCACTTT. The chain employs TRBV19 and TRBJ1-6; 9 positions match TRBD1. The CDR3 spans 14 residues. After removal of 3 bases from V and 11 bases from J, the junction contained 5 bases not matched to a gene. CDR1 and CDR2 (germline): LNHDA, SQIVND (reference sequence). The variable domain in full, with the rest retrieved from reference TRBV19 and TRBJ1-6, is DGGITQSPKYLFRKEGQNVTLSCEQNLNHDAMYWYRQDPGQGLRLIYYSQIVNDFQKGDIAEGYSVSREKKESFPLTVTSAQKNPTAFYLCASSIRGQGPPLHFGNGTRLTVT.

This clone was seen once. The CDR3 loop reads CASSKGGRVGYNEQFF. The CDR3 DNA reads TGTGCCAGCAGCAAAGGAGGGCGCGTGGGGTACAATGAGCAGTTCTTC. V gene TRBV21-1 combines with J gene TRBJ2-1; no check of the table's D call, TRBD2, against the DNA was made. TRBV21-1 is a pseudogene locus. The CDR3 totals 16 residues.